This T cell receptor (beta chain) is from a study of Graves' ophthalmopathy and Graves' hyperthyroidism. This CDR3 contains 14 residues. Germline CDR1 reads SNHLY; CDR2 reads FYNNEI. Ophthalmopathy donors were characterized by moderate-to-severe activity, CAS of at least 3, NOSPECS of at least 4, and duration under 3 months. As regards this clonotype: A read error may be the cause here, since a much bigger clone is one base away.

RNA transcripts were the source from which TCR beta CDR3 regions were amplified. RT-PCR in the first round used HTBI primers; a second-round multiplex PCR followed. TCRdb fed the multiplex PCR reads into MiXCR, producing one record per CDR3 protein. The sample gives approximately 500,000 distinct CDR3 sequences, 13% to 15% of which show up once; about 9.4% is in the top ten. The gene calls are TRBV2 and TRBJ2-4, with unresolved D. Sequenced material: blood. This clonotype originated in a woman aged 25 to 39 with Graves' ophthalmopathy. The CDR3 region has the DNA TGTGCCAGCAGTGAAATGTCGGCTAGAAACATTAAGTACTTC. Its translation is CASSEMSARNIKYF.